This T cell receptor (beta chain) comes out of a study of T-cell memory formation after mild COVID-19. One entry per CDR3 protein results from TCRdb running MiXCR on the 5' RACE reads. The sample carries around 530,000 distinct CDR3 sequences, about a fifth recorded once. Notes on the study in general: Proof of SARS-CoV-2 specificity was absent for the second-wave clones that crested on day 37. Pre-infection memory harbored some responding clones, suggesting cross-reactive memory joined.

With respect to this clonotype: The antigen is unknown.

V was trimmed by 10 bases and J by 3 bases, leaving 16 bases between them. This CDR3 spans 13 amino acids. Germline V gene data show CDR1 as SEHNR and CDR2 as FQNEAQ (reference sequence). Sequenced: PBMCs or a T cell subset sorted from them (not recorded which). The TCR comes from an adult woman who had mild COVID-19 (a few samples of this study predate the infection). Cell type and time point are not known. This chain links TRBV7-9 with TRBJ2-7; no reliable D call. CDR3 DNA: TGTGCCACCCAGTACCATACGGGCTACGAGCAGTACTTC. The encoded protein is CATQYHTGYEQYF. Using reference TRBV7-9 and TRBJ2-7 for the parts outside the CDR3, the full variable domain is DTGVSQNPRHKITKRGQNVTFRCDPISEHNRLYWYRQTLGQGPEFLTYFQNEAQLEKSRLLSDRFSAERPKGSFSTLEIQRTEQGDSAMYLCATQYHTGYEQYFGPGTRLTVT.